The present T cell receptor beta chain was sequenced within a study of OX40 agonist ivuxolimab in advanced cancers. V was cut by 0 bases and J by 5 bases, with 13 bases left in between. This CDR3 is 16 amino acids long. Germline lookup yields CDR1 LGHNA and CDR2 YSLEER. As to this clone: Its antigen remains unknown.

Notes on the study in general: Dose levels from 0.1 to 3.0 mg/kg saw CD4+ and CD8+ blood T cells expand clonally by week 6.

Clones were read by immunoSEQ multiplex PCR, and TCRdb kept only the in-frame ones, dropping some. The table has about 55,000 clones, roughly nine tenths seen once. This rearrangement joins TRBV4-3 to TRBJ2-2, with unresolved D. Here the sequenced sample was CD4+ or CD8+ T cells sorted from blood, taken in a trial of the OX40 agonist ivuxolimab. The sequence was obtained from an adult with an advanced solid tumor such as melanoma, head and neck, liver or kidney cancer. The CDR3 loop reads CASSQDGTEDTGELFF. The CDR3 DNA is TGCGCCAGCAGCCAAGATGGAACAGAGGATACCGGGGAGCTGTTTTTT.